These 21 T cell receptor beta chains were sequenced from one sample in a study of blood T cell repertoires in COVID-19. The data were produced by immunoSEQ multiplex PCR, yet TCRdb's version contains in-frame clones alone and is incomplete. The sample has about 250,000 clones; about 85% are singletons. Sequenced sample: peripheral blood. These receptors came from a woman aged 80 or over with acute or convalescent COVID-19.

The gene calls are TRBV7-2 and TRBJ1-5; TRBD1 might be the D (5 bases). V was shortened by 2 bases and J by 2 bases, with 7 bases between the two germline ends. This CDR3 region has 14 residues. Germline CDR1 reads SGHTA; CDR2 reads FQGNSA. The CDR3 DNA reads TGTGCCAGCAGCTTATTAGGGGGCAATCAGCCCCAGCATTTT. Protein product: CASSLLGGNQPQHF.

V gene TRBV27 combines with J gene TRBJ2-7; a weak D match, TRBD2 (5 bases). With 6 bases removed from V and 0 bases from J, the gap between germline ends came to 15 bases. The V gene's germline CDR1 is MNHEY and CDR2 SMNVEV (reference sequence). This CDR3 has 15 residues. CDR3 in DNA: TGTGCCAGCAGGGGTTTGGCAGGAGGCTCCTACGAGCAGTACTTC. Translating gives CASRGLAGGSYEQYF.

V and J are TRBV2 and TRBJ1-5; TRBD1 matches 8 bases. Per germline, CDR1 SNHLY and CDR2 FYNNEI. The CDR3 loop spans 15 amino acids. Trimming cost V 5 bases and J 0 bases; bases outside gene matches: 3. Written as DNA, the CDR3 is TGTGCCAGCAGTTGGACAGGGAGTAGCAATCAGCCCCAGCATTTT. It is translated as CASSWTGSSNQPQHF.

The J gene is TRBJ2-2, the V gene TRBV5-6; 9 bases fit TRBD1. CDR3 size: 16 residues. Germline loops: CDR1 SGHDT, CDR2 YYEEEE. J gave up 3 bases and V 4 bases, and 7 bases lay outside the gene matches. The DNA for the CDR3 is TGTGCCAGCAGCCCCGTGGGACAGGGATACACCGGGGAGCTGTTTTTT. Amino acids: CASSPVGQGYTGELFF.

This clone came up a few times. The CDR3 DNA reads TGCGCCAGCAGCGTTGACCCCGTAGCACATGAGCAGTTCTTC. Protein: CASSVDPVAHEQFF. The rearrangement links TRBV5-1 to TRBJ2-1, with D hard to call. Trimming removed 4 bases at V and 8 bases at J, with 16 bases between. Germline V gene sequence: CDR1 SGHRS, CDR2 YFSETQ. The CDR3 sequence is 14 residues long.

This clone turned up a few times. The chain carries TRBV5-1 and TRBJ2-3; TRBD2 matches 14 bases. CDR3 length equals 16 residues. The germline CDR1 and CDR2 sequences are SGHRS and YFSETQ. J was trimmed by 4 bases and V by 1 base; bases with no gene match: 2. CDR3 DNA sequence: TGCGCCAGCAGCTTGCAGACTAGCGGGGGGGCAGATACGCAGTATTTT. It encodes CASSLQTSGGADTQYF. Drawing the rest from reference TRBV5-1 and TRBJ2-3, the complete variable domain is KAGVTQTPRYLIKTRGQQVTLSCSPISGHRSVSWYQQTPGQGLQFLFEYFSETQRNKGNFPGRFSGRQFSNSRSEMNVSTLELGDSALYLCASSLQTSGGADTQYFGPGTRLTVL.

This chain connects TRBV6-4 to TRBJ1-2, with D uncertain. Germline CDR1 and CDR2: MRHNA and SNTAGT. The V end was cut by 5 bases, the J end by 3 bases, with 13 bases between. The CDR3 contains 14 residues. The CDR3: CASSPSLTYYGYTF. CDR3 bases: TGTGCCAGCAGTCCTAGTTTGACCTACTATGGCTACACCTTC.

The CDR3 DNA reads TGTGCCAGCTCAAAAGACAGGGGGAAAGAAAAACTGTTTTTT. Protein sequence: CASSKDRGKEKLFF. The chain has TRBV18 and TRBJ1-4; 9 positions match TRBD1. From germline, CDR1 is KGHSH and CDR2 LQKENI. The CDR3 loop spans 14 amino acids. Trimming cost V 5 bases and J 8 bases; bases outside gene matches: 6.

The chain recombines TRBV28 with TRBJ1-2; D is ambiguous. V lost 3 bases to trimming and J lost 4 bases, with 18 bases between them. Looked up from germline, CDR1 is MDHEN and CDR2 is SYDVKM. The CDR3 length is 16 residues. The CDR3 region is CASSFDFGVGSYGYTF. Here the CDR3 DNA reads TGTGCCAGCAGTTTTGATTTCGGGGTTGGTAGCTATGGCTACACCTTC.

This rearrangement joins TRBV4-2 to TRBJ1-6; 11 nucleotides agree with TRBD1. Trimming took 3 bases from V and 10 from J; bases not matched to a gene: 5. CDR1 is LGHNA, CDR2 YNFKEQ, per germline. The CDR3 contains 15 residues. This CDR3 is CASSHGQGAGSPLHF. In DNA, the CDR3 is TGTGCCAGCAGCCATGGACAGGGGGCGGGATCACCCCTCCACTTT.

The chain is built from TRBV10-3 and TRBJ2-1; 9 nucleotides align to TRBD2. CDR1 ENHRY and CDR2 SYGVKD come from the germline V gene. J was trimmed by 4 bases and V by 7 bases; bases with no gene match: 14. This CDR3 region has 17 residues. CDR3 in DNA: TGTGCCATCAATATCGATGGCGGGAGGGGGGGTTACAATGAGCAGTTCTTC. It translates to CAINIDGGRGGYNEQFF.

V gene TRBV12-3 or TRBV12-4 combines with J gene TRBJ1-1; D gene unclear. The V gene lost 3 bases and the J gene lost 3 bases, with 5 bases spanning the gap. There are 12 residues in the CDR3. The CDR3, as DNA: TGTGCCAGCAGTTTTGAGGACACTGAAGCTTTCTTT. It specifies CASSFEDTEAFF.

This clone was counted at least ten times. The CDR3 reads CASGRGAVMNTEAFF. As DNA, the CDR3 is TGTGCTAGTGGCCGTGGGGCAGTCATGAACACTGAAGCTTTCTTT. The J gene is TRBJ1-1, the V gene TRBV12-5; a weak D match, TRBD1 (5 bases). Germline CDR1 and CDR2: LGHNT and FRNRAP. The V end lost 6 bases, the J end lost 0 bases, and 14 bases lay between the germline ends. The CDR3 sequence is 15 residues long.

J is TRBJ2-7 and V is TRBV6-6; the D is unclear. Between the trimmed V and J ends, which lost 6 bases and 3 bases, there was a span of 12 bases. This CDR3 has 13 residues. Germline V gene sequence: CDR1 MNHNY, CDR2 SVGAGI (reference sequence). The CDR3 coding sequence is TGTGCCAGCAGCCGAGAATCGAGCTACGAGCAGTACTTC. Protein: CASSRESSYEQYF.

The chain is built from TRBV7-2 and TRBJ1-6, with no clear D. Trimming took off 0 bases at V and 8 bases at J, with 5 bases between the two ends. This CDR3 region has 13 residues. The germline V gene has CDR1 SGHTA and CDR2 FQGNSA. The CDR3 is CASSLAGYSPLHF. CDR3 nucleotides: TGTGCCAGCAGCTTAGCCGGTTATTCACCCCTCCACTTT.

This CDR3 is CASSLVVGGQGASYEQYF. The CDR3 DNA reads as TGTGCCAGCAGCTTAGTGGTCGGGGGACAGGGGGCATCCTACGAGCAGTACTTC. V gene TRBV7-6 combines with J gene TRBJ2-7; 12 bases align to TRBD1. Germline assignment: CDR1 SGHVS and CDR2 FNYEAQ. V lost 1 base to trimming and J lost 1 base; unmatched junction nucleotides: 8. The CDR3 length is 18 residues.

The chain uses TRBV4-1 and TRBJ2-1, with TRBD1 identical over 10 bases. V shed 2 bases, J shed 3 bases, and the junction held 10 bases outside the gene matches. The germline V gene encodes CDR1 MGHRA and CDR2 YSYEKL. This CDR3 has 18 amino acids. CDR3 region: CASSQKGPGTGVYNEQFF. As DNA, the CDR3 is TGCGCCAGCAGCCAAAAGGGTCCCGGGACAGGGGTCTACAATGAGCAGTTCTTC.

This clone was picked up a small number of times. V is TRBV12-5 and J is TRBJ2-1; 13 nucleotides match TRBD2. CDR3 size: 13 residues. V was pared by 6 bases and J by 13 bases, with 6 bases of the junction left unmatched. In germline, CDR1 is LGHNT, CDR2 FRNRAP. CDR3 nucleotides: TGTGCTAGTGGAACGACTAGCGGGAGGACTCAGTTCTTC. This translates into CASGTTSGRTQFF.

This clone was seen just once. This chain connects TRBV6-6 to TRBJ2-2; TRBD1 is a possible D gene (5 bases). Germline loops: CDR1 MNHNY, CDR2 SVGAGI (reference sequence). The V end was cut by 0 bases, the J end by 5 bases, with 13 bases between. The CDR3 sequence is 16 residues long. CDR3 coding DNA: TGTGCCAGCAGTTACTCTGGGCAGGGTGGGACCGGGGAGCTGTTTTTT. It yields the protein CASSYSGQGGTGELFF.

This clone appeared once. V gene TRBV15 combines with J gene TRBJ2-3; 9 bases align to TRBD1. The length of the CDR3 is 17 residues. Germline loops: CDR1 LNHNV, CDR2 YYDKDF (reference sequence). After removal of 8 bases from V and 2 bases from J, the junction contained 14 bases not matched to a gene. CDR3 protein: CATGGTGPFKNTDTQYF. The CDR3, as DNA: TGTGCCACCGGTGGGACAGGGCCCTTCAAAAACACAGATACGCAGTATTTT. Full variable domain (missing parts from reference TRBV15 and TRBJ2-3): DAMVIQNPRYQVTQFGKPVTLSCSQTLNHNVMYWYQQKSSQAPKLLFHYYDKDFNNEADTPDNFQSRRPNTSFCFLDIRSPGLGDTAMYLCATGGTGPFKNTDTQYFGPGTRLTVL.

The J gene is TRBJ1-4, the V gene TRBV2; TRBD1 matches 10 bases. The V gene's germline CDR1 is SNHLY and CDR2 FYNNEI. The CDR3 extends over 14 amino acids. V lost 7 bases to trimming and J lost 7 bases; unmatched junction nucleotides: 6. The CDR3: CASMRDRGREKLFF. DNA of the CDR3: TGTGCCAGCATGAGGGACAGGGGTCGTGAAAAACTGTTTTTT.